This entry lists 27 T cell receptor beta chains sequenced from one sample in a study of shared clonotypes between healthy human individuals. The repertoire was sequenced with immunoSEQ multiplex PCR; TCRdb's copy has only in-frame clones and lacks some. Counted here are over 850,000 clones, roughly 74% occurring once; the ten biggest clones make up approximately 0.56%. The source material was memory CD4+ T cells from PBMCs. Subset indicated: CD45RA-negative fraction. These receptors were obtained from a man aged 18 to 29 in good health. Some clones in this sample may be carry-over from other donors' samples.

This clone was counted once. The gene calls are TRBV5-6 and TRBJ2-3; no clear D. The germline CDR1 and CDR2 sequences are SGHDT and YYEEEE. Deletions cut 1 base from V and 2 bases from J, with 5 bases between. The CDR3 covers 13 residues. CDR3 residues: CASSLSNTDTQYF. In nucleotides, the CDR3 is TGTGCCAGCAGCTTGTCAAACACAGATACGCAGTATTTT. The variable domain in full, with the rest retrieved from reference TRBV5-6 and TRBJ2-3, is DAGVTQSPTHLIKTRGQQVTLRCSPKSGHDTVSWYQQALGQGPQFIFQYYEEEERQRGNFPDRFSGHQFPNYSSELNVNALLLGDSALYLCASSLSNTDTQYFGPGTRLTVL.

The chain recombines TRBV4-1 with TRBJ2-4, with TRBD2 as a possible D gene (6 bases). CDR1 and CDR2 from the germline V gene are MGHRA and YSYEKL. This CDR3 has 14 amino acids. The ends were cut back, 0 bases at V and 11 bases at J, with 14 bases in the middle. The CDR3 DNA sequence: TGCGCCAGCAGCCAAGATTCGGGGCGGGACTTTCAGTACTTC. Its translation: CASSQDSGRDFQYF.

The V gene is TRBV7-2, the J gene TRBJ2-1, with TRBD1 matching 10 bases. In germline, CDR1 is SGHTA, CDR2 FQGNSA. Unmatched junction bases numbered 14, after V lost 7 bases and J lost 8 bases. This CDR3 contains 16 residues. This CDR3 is CASTRLRQGASHEQFF. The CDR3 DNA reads TGTGCCAGCACCAGATTAAGACAGGGGGCTTCACATGAGCAGTTCTTC.

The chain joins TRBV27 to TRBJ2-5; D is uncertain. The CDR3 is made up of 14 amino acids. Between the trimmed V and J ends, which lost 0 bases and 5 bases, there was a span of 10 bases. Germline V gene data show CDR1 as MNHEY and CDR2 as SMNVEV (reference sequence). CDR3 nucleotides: TGTGCCAGCAGTTTATCGGCCCTCAAGGAGACCCAGTACTTC. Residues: CASSLSALKETQYF.

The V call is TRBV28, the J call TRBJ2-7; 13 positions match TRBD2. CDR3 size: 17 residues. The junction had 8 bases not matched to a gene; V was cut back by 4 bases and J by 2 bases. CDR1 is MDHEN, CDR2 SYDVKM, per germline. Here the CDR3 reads CASSSLAGGPPAYEQYF. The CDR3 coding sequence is TGTGCCAGCAGTTCACTAGCGGGAGGGCCCCCAGCCTACGAGCAGTACTTC.

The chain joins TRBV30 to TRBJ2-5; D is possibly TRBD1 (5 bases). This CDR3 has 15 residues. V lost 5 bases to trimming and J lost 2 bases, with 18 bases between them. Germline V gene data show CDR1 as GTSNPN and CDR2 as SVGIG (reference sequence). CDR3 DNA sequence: TGTGCCTGGGAAGATATGGGGCAGAGACAAGAGACCCAGTACTTC. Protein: CAWEDMGQRQETQYF.

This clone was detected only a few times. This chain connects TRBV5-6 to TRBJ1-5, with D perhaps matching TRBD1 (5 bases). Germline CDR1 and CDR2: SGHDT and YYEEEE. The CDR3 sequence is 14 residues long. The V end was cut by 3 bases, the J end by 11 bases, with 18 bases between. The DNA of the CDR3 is TGTGCCAGCAGCTCCCCCGGCGTAGGAGGGGCCCAGCATTTT. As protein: CASSSPGVGGAQHF.

CDR3 bases: TGTGCCAGCAGCTTGGGGGGGGATAAAAACATTCAGTACTTC. This codes for CASSLGGDKNIQYF. The chain recombines TRBV5-4 with TRBJ2-4, with D possibly TRBD2 on 6 matching bases. The CDR3 is 14 residues long. The V and J ends lost 0 bases and 4 bases respectively, with 8 bases between them. Germline V gives CDR1 SGHNT, CDR2 YYREEE (reference sequence).

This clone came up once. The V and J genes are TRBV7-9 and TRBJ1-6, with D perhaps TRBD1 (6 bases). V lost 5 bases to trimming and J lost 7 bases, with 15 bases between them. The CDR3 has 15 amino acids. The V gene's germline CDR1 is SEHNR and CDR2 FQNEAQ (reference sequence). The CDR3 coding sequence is TGTGCCAGCAGCGCCGCAGGGGCCGGGAATTCACCCCTCCACTTT. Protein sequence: CASSAAGAGNSPLHF.

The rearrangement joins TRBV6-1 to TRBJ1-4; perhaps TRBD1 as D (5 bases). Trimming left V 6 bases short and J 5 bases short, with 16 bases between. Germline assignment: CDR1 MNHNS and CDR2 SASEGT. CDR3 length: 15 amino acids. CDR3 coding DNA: TGTGCCAGCAGCTTCCAGGGACTGCTAAATGAAAAACTGTTTTTT. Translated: CASSFQGLLNEKLFF.

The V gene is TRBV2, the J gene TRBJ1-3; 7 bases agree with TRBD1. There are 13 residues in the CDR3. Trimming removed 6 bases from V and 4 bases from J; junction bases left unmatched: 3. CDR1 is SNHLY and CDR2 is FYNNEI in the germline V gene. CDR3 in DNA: TGTGCCAGCAGGACAGGGTTCGGAAACACCATATATTTT. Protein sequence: CASRTGFGNTIYF. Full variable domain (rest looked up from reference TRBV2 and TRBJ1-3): EPEVTQTPSHQVTQMGQEVILRCVPISNHLYFYWYRQILGQKVEFLVSFYNNEISEKSEIFDDQFSVERPDGSNFTLKIRSTKLEDSAMYFCASRTGFGNTIYFGEGSWLTVV.

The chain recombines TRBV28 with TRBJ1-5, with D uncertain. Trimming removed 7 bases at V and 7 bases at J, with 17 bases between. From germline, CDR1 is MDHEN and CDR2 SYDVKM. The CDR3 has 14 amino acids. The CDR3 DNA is TGTGCCAGCACGTCCCCCGGACCGCAGCAGCCCCAGCATTTT. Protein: CASTSPGPQQPQHF.

In DNA, the CDR3 is TGTGCCAGCAGCTGGGGACAGTTCTATAATTCACCCCTCCACTTT. Its translation is CASSWGQFYNSPLHF. The V and J genes are TRBV5-4 and TRBJ1-6, with 7 nucleotides matching TRBD1. Per the germline V gene, CDR1 is SGHNT and CDR2 is YYREEE (reference sequence). The ends lost 3 bases at V and 3 bases at J; junction bases unmatched: 3. The CDR3 consists of 15 residues.

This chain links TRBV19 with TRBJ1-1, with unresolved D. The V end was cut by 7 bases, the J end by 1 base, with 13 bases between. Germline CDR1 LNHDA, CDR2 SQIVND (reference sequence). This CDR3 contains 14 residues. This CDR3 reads CASTLATENTEAFF. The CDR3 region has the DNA TGTGCCAGTACCCTCGCGACTGAGAACACTGAAGCTTTCTTT. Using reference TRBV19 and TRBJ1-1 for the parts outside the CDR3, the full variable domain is DGGITQSPKYLFRKEGQNVTLSCEQNLNHDAMYWYRQDPGQGLRLIYYSQIVNDFQKGDIAEGYSVSREKKESFPLTVTSAQKNPTAFYLCASTLATENTEAFFGQGTRLTVV.

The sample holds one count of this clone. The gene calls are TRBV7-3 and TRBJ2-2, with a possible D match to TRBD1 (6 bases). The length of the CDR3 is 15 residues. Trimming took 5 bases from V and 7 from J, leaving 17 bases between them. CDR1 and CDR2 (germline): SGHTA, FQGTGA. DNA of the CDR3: TGTGCCAGCAGCGCCCAGGGGCCCGCAGGCGGGGAGCTGTTTTTT. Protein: CASSAQGPAGGELFF.

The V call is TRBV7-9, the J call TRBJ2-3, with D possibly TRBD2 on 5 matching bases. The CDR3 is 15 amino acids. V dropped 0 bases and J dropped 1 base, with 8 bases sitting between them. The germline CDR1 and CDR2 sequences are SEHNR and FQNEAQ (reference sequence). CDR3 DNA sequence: TGTGCCAGCAGCTTAGCGGGAGTTGGCACAGATACGCAGTATTTT. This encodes CASSLAGVGTDTQYF.

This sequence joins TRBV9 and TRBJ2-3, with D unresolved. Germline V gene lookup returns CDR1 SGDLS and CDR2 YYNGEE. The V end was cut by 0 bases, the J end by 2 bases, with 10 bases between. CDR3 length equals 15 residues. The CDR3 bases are TGTGCCAGCAGCGTAGGCAGCCGGACCACAGATACGCAGTATTTT. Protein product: CASSVGSRTTDTQYF.

For the CDR3, the DNA is TGTGCCAGCAGTTTTGACCGCTCGCGGACAGATACGCAGTATTTT. Its translation is CASSFDRSRTDTQYF. The V and J genes are TRBV28 and TRBJ2-3; D gene ambiguous. CDR1 is MDHEN, CDR2 SYDVKM, per germline. Trimming took 3 bases from V and 3 from J, leaving 13 bases between them. The CDR3 is 15 residues long.

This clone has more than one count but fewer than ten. The CDR3 DNA reads TGCGCCAGCAGATCAGGCAGTCAAGCAGATACGCAGTATTTT. Translating it yields CASRSGSQADTQYF. The chain uses TRBV5-1 and TRBJ2-3, with D hard to call. CDR3 length equals 14 residues. Trimming removed 5 bases at V and 4 bases at J, with 14 bases between. Germline V CDR1 and CDR2: SGHRS, YFSETQ.

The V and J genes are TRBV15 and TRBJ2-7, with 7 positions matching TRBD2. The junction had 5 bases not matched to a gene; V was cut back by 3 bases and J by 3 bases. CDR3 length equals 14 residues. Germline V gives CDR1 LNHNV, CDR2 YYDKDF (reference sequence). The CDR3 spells CATSRAGDLYEQYF. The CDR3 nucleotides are TGTGCCACCAGCAGGGCGGGAGACCTCTACGAGCAGTACTTC. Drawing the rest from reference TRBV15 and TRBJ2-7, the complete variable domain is DAMVIQNPRYQVTQFGKPVTLSCSQTLNHNVMYWYQQKSSQAPKLLFHYYDKDFNNEADTPDNFQSRRPNTSFCFLDIRSPGLGDTAMYLCATSRAGDLYEQYFGPGTRLTVT.

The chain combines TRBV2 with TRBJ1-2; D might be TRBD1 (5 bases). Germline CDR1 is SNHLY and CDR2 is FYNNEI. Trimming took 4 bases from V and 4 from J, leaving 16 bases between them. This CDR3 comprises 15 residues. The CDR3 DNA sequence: TGTGCCAGCAGTGCAAGTAAGAGACAGTTCTATGGCTACACCTTC. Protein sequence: CASSASKRQFYGYTF.

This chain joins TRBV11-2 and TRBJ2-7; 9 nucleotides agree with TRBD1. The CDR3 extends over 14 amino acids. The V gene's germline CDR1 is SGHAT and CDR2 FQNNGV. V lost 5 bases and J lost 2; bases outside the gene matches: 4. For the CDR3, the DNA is TGTGCCAGCAGCCGCGGGACAGGGACCTACGAGCAGTACTTC. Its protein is CASSRGTGTYEQYF.

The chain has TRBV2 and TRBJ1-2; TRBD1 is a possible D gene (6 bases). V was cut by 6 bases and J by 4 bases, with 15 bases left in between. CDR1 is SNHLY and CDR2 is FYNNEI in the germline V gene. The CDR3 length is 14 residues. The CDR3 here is CASRLTQGSYGYTF. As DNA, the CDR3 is TGTGCCAGCAGACTCACACAGGGCTCCTATGGCTACACCTTC.

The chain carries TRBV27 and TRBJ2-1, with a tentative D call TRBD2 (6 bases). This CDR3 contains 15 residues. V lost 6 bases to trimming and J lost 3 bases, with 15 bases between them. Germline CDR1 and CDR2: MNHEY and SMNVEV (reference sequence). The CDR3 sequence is CASSSAGRGYNEQFF. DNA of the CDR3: TGTGCCAGCAGCTCGGCGGGGCGGGGCTACAATGAGCAGTTCTTC.

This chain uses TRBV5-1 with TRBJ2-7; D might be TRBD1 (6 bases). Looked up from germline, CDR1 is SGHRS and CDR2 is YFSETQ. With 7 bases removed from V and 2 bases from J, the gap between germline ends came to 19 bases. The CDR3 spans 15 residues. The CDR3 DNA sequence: TGCGCCAGCCGTTGGGATGACAGGCGTACCTACGAGCAGTACTTC. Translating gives CASRWDDRRTYEQYF.

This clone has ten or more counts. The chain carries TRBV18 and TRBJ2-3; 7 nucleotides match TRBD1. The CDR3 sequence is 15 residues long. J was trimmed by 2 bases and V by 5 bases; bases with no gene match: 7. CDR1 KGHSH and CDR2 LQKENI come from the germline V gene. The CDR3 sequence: CASSLQQGNTDTQYF. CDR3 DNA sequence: TGTGCCAGCTCATTACAACAGGGGAACACAGATACGCAGTATTTT.

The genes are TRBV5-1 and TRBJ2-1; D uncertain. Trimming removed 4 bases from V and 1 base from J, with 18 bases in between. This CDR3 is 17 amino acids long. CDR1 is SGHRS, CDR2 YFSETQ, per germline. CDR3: CASSLADFPPSYNEQFF. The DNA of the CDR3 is TGCGCCAGCAGCCTGGCCGACTTCCCCCCTTCCTACAATGAGCAGTTCTTC. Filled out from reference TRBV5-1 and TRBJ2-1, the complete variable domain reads KAGVTQTPRYLIKTRGQQVTLSCSPISGHRSVSWYQQTPGQGLQFLFEYFSETQRNKGNFPGRFSGRQFSNSRSEMNVSTLELGDSALYLCASSLADFPPSYNEQFFGPGTRLTVL.